These T cell receptor beta chains were read from a single sample in a study of CD8 T cells in Susac syndrome. MiXCR was run by TCRdb on the immunoSEQ multiplex PCR reads, yielding one entry per CDR3 protein. The sample has about 190,000 distinct CDR3 sequences; roughly 95% are singletons. The sample taken for sequencing was CD4+ T cells from PBMCs. The origin of the receptors is a human donor in good health. Both conserved end residues are part of each CDR3. D genes are given only for firm matches. Size tells how often a clone was seen (once, few, many) or the class of an expanded clone, and some rows leave it out.

d_call: NA; j_call: TRBJ2-3; clone_size: NA; v_call: TRBV20-1; cdr3_aa: CSASLPVGRGTDTQYF; cdr3_nt: TGCAGTGCTAGCCTCCCGGTGGGGCGGGGCACAGATACGCAGTATTTT
d_call: TRBD1; j_call: TRBJ1-2; clone_size: NA; v_call: TRBV20-1; cdr3_aa: CSARDSGGIMGQSRYGYTF; cdr3_nt: TGCAGTGCTAGAGATTCAGGGGGAATAATGGGACAGTCACGTTATGGCTACACCTTC
d_call: NA; j_call: TRBJ2-5; clone_size: NA; v_call: TRBV21-1; cdr3_aa: CASGEETQYF; cdr3_nt: TGTGCCAGCGGGGAGGAGACCCAGTACTTC
d_call: NA; j_call: TRBJ1-1; clone_size: NA; v_call: TRBV7-9; cdr3_aa: CASSQGQLLNTEAFF; cdr3_nt: TGTGCCAGCAGCCAAGGACAGTTATTGAACACTGAAGCTTTCTTT
d_call: TRBD1; j_call: TRBJ1-2; clone_size: once; v_call: TRBV15; cdr3_aa: CATSREGTVDYGYTF; cdr3_nt: TGTGCCACCAGCAGAGAAGGGACAGTCGATTATGGCTACACCTTC
d_call: NA; j_call: TRBJ2-3; clone_size: NA; v_call: TRBV11-3; cdr3_aa: CASSLESATDTQYF; cdr3_nt: TGTGCCAGCAGCTTAGAATCTGCCACAGATACGCAGTATTTT
d_call: TRBD1; j_call: TRBJ2-3; clone_size: NA; v_call: TRBV20-1; cdr3_aa: CSARDPDRGSTDTQYF; cdr3_nt: TGCAGTGCTAGAGACCCGGACAGGGGAAGCACAGATACGCAGTATTTT
d_call: NA; j_call: TRBJ2-1; clone_size: NA; v_call: TRBV4-3; cdr3_aa: CASSQASPNGYNEQFF; cdr3_nt: TGCGCCAGCAGCCAAGCCTCCCCCAACGGTTACAATGAGCAGTTCTTC
d_call: NA; j_call: TRBJ2-7; clone_size: NA; v_call: TRBV7-2; cdr3_aa: CASSRILAVPYEQYF; cdr3_nt: TGTGCCAGCAGCCGAATTTTAGCGGTTCCCTACGAGCAGTACTTC
d_call: TRBD2; j_call: TRBJ2-1; clone_size: NA; v_call: TRBV7-6; cdr3_aa: CASKLGLAYNEQFF; cdr3_nt: TGTGCCAGCAAGCTGGGACTAGCCTACAATGAGCAGTTCTTC